The T cell receptor beta chain described here comes from a study of cytomegalovirus exposure and HLA in healthy donors. The CDR3 is made up of 13 amino acids. Germline CDR1 and CDR2: MNHNS and SASEGT. J lost 0 bases, V lost 8 bases, and 1 base had no gene match. With 60 Vbeta and 13 Jbeta primers, the PCR was carried out. The table came from immunoSEQ multiplex PCR; TCRdb's copy has only in-frame clones and leaves some out. This sample carries approximately 76,000 clones, with 3.5% to 4% going to the ten biggest clones. Comments on this clone: The antigen is not known.

General study results and limits: The study dropped some indistinguishable V segments, TRBV6-2 and TRBV6-3 among them. TCR beta V- and J-gene trimming, according to a later analysis, was linked to a missense DCLRE1C variant. Reported performance of the classifier showed diagnosis of cytomegalovirus status with high specificity and sensitivity.

The specimen was PBMCs. The clonotype originates from a young man in good health and CMV-seropositive. This chain connects TRBV6-1 to TRBJ1-5; 7 bases map to TRBD1. This CDR3 is CASDRDSNQPQHF. The DNA for the CDR3 is TGTGCCAGCGACAGGGATAGCAATCAGCCCCAGCATTTT.